This is a list of T cell receptor beta chains from one sample in a study of T cell responses to AZD1222 COVID-19 vaccine. Repertoires were generated with immunoSEQ multiplex PCR, while TCRdb's copy carries only in-frame clones and drops some. The table includes about 82,000 clones, around nine tenths detected once. The sample consisted of peripheral blood, taken on day 0 of AZD1222 vaccination. These TCRs come from an adult in good health. CDR3s include the opening cysteine and the closing phenylalanine or tryptophan. A D gene is named only where the DNA matches it firmly. For some rows the clone size is stated as once, few or many, or as a class when expanded; others skip it.

D gene,V gene,clone size,J gene,CDR3 DNA,CDR3 protein
TRBD1,TRBV5-1,once,TRBJ1-2,TGCGCCAGCAGCTTGGACAGGGGCGAGTACTATGGCTACACCTTC,CASSLDRGEYYGYTF
.,TRBV2,.,TRBJ1-3,TGTGCCAGCAGTGAAAGGGCAGGGCGTGGAAACACCATATATTTT,CASSERAGRGNTIYF
.,TRBV5-5,.,TRBJ1-4,TGTGCCAGCAGCGAATCCGGGACTAGGGGTGAAAAACTGTTTTTT,CASSESGTRGEKLFF
.,TRBV5-4,.,TRBJ1-1,TGTGCCAGCAGCTTGGCGGCGAGGGACACTGAAGCTTTCTTT,CASSLAARDTEAFF
TRBD1,TRBV5-4,once,TRBJ2-7,TGTGCCAGCAGTCGTACCGGGACAGGGTACAACGAGCAGTACTTC,CASSRTGTGYNEQYF
TRBD1,TRBV18,.,TRBJ1-6,TGTGCCAGCTCAGCATTCGGGACAGGGAATTCACCCCTCCACTTT,CASSAFGTGNSPLHF
TRBD2,TRBV4-3,.,TRBJ2-3,TGCGCCAGCAGCCATACTAGCGGGGGTGGAGATACGCAGTATTTT,CASSHTSGGGDTQYF
.,TRBV7-9,.,TRBJ2-5,TGTGCCAGCAGCCGTTATAACAGGGAACCCCAGTACTTC,CASSRYNREPQYF
TRBD1,TRBV12-3/TRBV12-4,once,TRBJ2-2,TGTGCCAGCAGAAACAGGGGAACCGGGGAGCTGTTTTTT,CASRNRGTGELFF
.,TRBV14,.,TRBJ2-5,TGTGCCAGCAGCCAAATGGCTAGCCGGAGCGAGACCCAGTACTTC,CASSQMASRSETQYF
TRBD1,TRBV10-3,few,TRBJ1-3,TGTGCCATCAAACTGACAGGGACTGGAAACACCATATATTTT,CAIKLTGTGNTIYF
TRBD2,TRBV6-2/TRBV6-3,.,TRBJ2-3,TGTGCCAGCAGTTACCTCGCGGGGGGCACCGTGGCGCAGTATTTT,CASSYLAGGTVAQYF
.,TRBV29-1,.,TRBJ2-7,TGCAGCGGCCTTGGAAGCGCTCGCGAGCAGTACTTC,CSGLGSAREQYF
.,TRBV5-1,.,TRBJ1-4,TGCGCCAGCAGCTTGGACCCAGGGACGGGGGAAAAACTGTTTTTT,CASSLDPGTGEKLFF
.,TRBV7-2,.,TRBJ1-4,TGTGCCAGCAGCTTAGTATTGGGGGGGTCTGGAAAACTGTTTTTT,CASSLVLGGSGKLFF
.,TRBV28,.,TRBJ1-1,TGTGCCAGCAGTCCCGCCTGGAGCACTGAAGCTTTCTTT,CASSPAWSTEAFF
TRBD1,TRBV6-2/TRBV6-3,.,TRBJ2-6,TGTGCCAGCAGCCGGGACAGGGAACCTCTGGGGGCCAACGTCCTGACTTTC,CASSRDREPLGANVLTF
.,TRBV6-5,.,TRBJ1-5,TGTGCCAGCAGTTACTCGGGACCCAAGACGGATCAGCCCCAGCATTTT,CASSYSGPKTDQPQHF
.,TRBV27,.,TRBJ2-2,TGTGCCAGCAGTTACCCCCGGGCCGGAGGCGGGGAGCTGTTTTTT,CASSYPRAGGGELFF
.,TRBV5-4,.,TRBJ1-1,TGTGCCAGCAGCTTACCAGGGGTGATGAACACTGAAGCTTTCTTT,CASSLPGVMNTEAFF
.,TRBV4-3,.,TRBJ2-1,TGCGCCAGCAGCCCCAGGGGTCCTGGGGGGGGCGCGAATGAGCAGTTCTTC,CASSPRGPGGGANEQFF
.,TRBV12-5,.,TRBJ2-3,TGTGCTAGTGGACTCGGAAGAAACACAGATACGCAGTATTTT,CASGLGRNTDTQYF
.,TRBV5-1,.,TRBJ1-1,TGCGCCAGCAGCGAATTCGGCGGGGACACTGAAGCTTTCTTT,CASSEFGGDTEAFF
.,TRBV5-1,.,TRBJ2-2,TGCGCCAGCAGTTCGTATCGACAGGACACCGGGGAGCTGTTTTTT,CASSSYRQDTGELFF
.,TRBV11-2,.,TRBJ2-7,TGTGCCAGCAGCCAGACCGGCGGGATGGACGAGCAGTACTTC,CASSQTGGMDEQYF
.,TRBV12-3/TRBV12-4,.,TRBJ2-7,TGTGCCAGCAGTTCCCTGGGACTTGGGGAGCAGTACTTC,CASSSLGLGEQYF
.,TRBV3-1/TRBV3-2,few,TRBJ1-2,TGTGCCAGCAGCCCAGGGAGAGGGGAGACGTACTATGGCTACACCTTC,CASSPGRGETYYGYTF
.,TRBV5-1,.,TRBJ1-3,TGCGCCAGCAGCGGGGGCTCGGGAGGAAACACCATATATTTT,CASSGGSGGNTIYF
.,TRBV30,.,TRBJ1-5,TGTGCCTGGAAAGGGCGGACTTATAGCAATCAGCCCCAGCATTTT,CAWKGRTYSNQPQHF
.,TRBV5-1,.,TRBJ2-5,TGCGCCAGCAGCTTGGCCGGGCAGGCAGAGACCCAGTACTTC,CASSLAGQAETQYF
.,TRBV5-1,.,TRBJ1-6,TGCGCCAGCAGCTTGGAACTGGGATCACCCCTCCACTTT,CASSLELGSPLHF
.,TRBV12-3/TRBV12-4,.,TRBJ1-1,TGTGCCAGCAGTTTCTTAGGGGTTACAGAAGCTTTCTTT,CASSFLGVTEAFF
TRBD1,TRBV7-8,.,TRBJ2-3,TGTGCCAGCAGCTTCGACAGGGGGCGGGAGTATTTT,CASSFDRGREYF
.,TRBV7-6,.,TRBJ1-1,TGTGCCAGCAGCCCGCCAGGGTACACTGAAGCTTTCTTT,CASSPPGYTEAFF
TRBD1,TRBV6-6,.,TRBJ2-6,TGTGCCAGCAGTCCAGGACAGGCCGGGGCCAACGTCCTGACTTTC,CASSPGQAGANVLTF
.,TRBV5-1,.,TRBJ1-1,TGCGCCAGCAGCTTGGCCGGGTATATGAACACTGAAGCTTTCTTT,CASSLAGYMNTEAFF
.,TRBV5-6,.,TRBJ2-5,TGTGCCAGCAGCTTGGGGTTTGAAGAGACCCAGTACTTC,CASSLGFEETQYF
TRBD1,TRBV5-6,.,TRBJ2-7,TGTGCCAGCAGCTTGGGTCAGGGGGCCTACGAGCAGTACTTC,CASSLGQGAYEQYF
.,TRBV25-1,.,TRBJ2-2,TGTGCCAGCAGTGGACAGGCGAACACCGGGGAGCTGTTTTTT,CASSGQANTGELFF
.,TRBV19,.,TRBJ1-6,TGTGCCAGTAGTCCTGGGACGGCAAATAATTCACCCCTCCACTTT,CASSPGTANNSPLHF
TRBD1,TRBV28,.,TRBJ2-3,TGTGCCAGCAGCTCGACCGGGACAGGGAGCACAGATACGCAGTATTTT,CASSSTGTGSTDTQYF
.,TRBV19,.,TRBJ2-2,TGTGCCAGTAGTATTGGGGGGATCGGTACCGGGGAGCTGTTTTTT,CASSIGGIGTGELFF
.,TRBV6-1,.,TRBJ1-4,TGTGCCAGCAGTAAGACGGCTGCAACTAATGAAAAACTGTTTTTT,CASSKTAATNEKLFF
.,TRBV27,.,TRBJ1-6,TGTGCCAGCAGTCAGAGCGGTCCCGGGGGCTCCTATAATTCACCCCTCCACTTT,CASSQSGPGGSYNSPLHF
.,TRBV7-9,once,TRBJ1-2,TGTGCCAGCACCAAAGGAACTGGTAACTATGGCTACACCTTC,CASTKGTGNYGYTF
.,TRBV3-1/TRBV3-2,.,TRBJ1-1,TGTGCCAGCAGCCAAGTCGGTTCGGCTGAAGCTTTCTTT,CASSQVGSAEAFF
TRBD2,TRBV11-2,.,TRBJ2-7,TGTGCCAGCAGCTACCTCCGGCGGGGGGGCTCCTACGAGCAGTACTTC,CASSYLRRGGSYEQYF
.,TRBV3-1/TRBV3-2,.,TRBJ2-7,TGTGCCAGCAGCCAATACCTGATCACCTACGAGCAGTACTTC,CASSQYLITYEQYF
.,TRBV28,once,TRBJ2-2,TGTGCCAGCAGTTCCGCAGGGTCGCGGACCGGGGAGCTGTTTTTT,CASSSAGSRTGELFF
.,TRBV4-2,once,TRBJ1-2,TGTGCCAGCAGCCCTGATACGGGGGTAATCTATGGCTACACCTTC,CASSPDTGVIYGYTF
TRBD1,TRBV19,.,TRBJ1-1,TGTGCCAGTAGTGTGACGGGACAGCTGAACACTGAAGCTTTCTTT,CASSVTGQLNTEAFF
TRBD1,TRBV19,.,TRBJ2-2,TGTGCCAGTAGTATCGGGGACAGGGGGCCCGGGGAGCTGTTTTTT,CASSIGDRGPGELFF
.,TRBV28,.,TRBJ2-7,TGTGCCAGCAGTATACACCGGACACTCTACGAGCAGTACTTC,CASSIHRTLYEQYF
.,TRBV7-2,.,TRBJ2-7,TGTGCCAGCAGCTTAATGGCAGCTACCTACGAGCAGTACTTC,CASSLMAATYEQYF
.,TRBV10-3,.,TRBJ1-1,TGTGCCACCCGCGCTGGACAGAAGAACACTGAAGCTTTCTTT,CATRAGQKNTEAFF
.,TRBV7-9,.,TRBJ1-2,TGTGCCAGCAGCCATTCAGAGACAGCAGTTTATGGCTACACCTTC,CASSHSETAVYGYTF
.,TRBV7-6,once,TRBJ1-1,TGTGCCAGCAGCCGCACGACTATGAACACTGAAGCTTTCTTT,CASSRTTMNTEAFF